This T cell receptor beta chain stems from a study of shared clonotypes between healthy human individuals. Germline V gives CDR1 MNHEY, CDR2 SMNVEV (reference sequence). The V end lost 8 bases, the J end lost 4 bases, and 18 bases lay between the germline ends. This CDR3 contains 14 residues. The authors distributed each subset's genomic DNA evenly over several immunoSEQ plates. Produced via immunoSEQ multiplex PCR; TCRdb's table is partial and in-frame only. The sample has 2 million to 3 million clones; under 95% are singletons. V gene TRBV27 combines with J gene TRBJ2-7, with D perhaps matching TRBD2 (6 bases). Sequencing was performed on naive CD4+ T cells from PBMCs. Subset meaning: CD45RA+ positively selected. The sequence derives from a man aged 18-30 years in good health. Some clones in this sample may be carry-over from other donors' samples. As DNA, the CDR3 is TGTGCCAGCCCGGGACCGGGAGAGGTTTACGAGCAGTACTTC. It yields the protein CASPGPGEVYEQYF.